Sequencing of this TCR beta chain was carried out in a study of shared clonotypes between healthy human individuals. Naive CD8 cells, CD45RO-negative and positively selected for CCR7, excluded terminally differentiated effector memory CD45RA+ cells. Clones were read by immunoSEQ multiplex PCR, and TCRdb kept only the in-frame ones, dropping some. The sample has about 550,000 clones, over 95% seen once. This clonotype originated in a woman under 40 in good health. The source material was naive CD8+ T cells sorted from blood.

This chain's CDR3 is CASSPLRDSYNEQFF. Here the CDR3 DNA reads TGTGCCAGCAGTCCCTTGAGGGATTCCTACAATGAGCAGTTCTTC. The gene calls are TRBV28 and TRBJ2-1, with D perhaps TRBD2 (5 bases). The V gene's germline CDR1 is MDHEN and CDR2 SYDVKM. V was cut by 5 bases and J by 1 base, with 12 bases left in between. CDR3 length: 15 residues.